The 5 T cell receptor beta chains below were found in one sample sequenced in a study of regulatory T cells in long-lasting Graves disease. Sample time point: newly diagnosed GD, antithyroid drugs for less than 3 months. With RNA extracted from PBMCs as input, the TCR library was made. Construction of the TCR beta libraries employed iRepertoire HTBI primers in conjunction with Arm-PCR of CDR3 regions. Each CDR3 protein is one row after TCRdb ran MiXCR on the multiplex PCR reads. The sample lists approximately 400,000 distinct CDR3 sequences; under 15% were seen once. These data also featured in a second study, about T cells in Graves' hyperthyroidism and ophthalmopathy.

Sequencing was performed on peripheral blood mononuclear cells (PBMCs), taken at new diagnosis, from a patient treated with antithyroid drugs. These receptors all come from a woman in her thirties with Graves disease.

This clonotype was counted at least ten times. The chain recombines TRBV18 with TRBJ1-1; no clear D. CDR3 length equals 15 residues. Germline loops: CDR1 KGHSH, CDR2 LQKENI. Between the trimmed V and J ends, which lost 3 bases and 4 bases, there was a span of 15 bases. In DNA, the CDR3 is TGTGCCAGCTCACCTGGGGAGGGATCGGGCACTGAAGCTTTCTTT. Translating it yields CASSPGEGSGTEAFF.

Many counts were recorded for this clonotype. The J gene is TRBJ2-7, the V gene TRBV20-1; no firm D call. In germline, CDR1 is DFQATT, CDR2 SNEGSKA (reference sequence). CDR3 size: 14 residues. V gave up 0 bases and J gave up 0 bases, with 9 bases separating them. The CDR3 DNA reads TGCAGTGCTAGAGATCTCAAAAACTCCTACGAGCAGTACTTC. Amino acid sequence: CSARDLKNSYEQYF.

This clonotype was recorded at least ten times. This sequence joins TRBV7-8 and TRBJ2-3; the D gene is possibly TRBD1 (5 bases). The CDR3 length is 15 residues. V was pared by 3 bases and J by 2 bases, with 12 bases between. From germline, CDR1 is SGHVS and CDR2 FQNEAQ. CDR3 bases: TGTGCCAGCAGCTTCCGACCAGGGCTCACAGATACGCAGTATTTT. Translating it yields CASSFRPGLTDTQYF.

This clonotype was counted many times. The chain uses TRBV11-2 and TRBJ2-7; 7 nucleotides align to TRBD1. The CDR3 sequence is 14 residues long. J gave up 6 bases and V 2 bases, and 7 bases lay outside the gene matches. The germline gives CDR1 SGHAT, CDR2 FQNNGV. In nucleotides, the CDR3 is TGTGCCAGCAGCTTAAGAGACAGGGTGTCCGAGCAGTACTTC. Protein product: CASSLRDRVSEQYF.

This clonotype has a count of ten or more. The CDR3 is CASRRTLAGSYNEQFF. The DNA for the CDR3 is TGTGCCAGCAGGAGGACCCTAGCGGGATCTTACAATGAGCAGTTCTTC. This rearrangement joins TRBV2 to TRBJ2-1; 9 bases agree with TRBD2. Germline V gives CDR1 SNHLY, CDR2 FYNNEI. The length of the CDR3 is 16 residues. Losses at the gene ends were 6 bases for V and 4 bases for J; bases not matched to a gene: 10.